Below, 18 T cell receptor beta chains from the same sample are listed, as sequenced in a study of T cells in Graves' hyperthyroidism and ophthalmopathy (dated by TCRdb to the late 2010s). Library preparation employed multiplex PCR. Instrument on record: Illumina HiSeq 2000. Amplification of TCR beta CDR3 regions was carried out from RNA transcripts. A first-round RT-PCR of the TCR CDR3 used the HTBI primer set with the Qiagen OneStep RT-PCR kit. The public reads were run again by TCRdb, first through fastp at Q25 and then through MiXCR, and only productive beta chains were kept. CDR3 protein sequences are deduplicated, and each keeps its most common genes and DNA. For this sample the table gives 550,000 to 700,000 distinct CDR3 sequences, of which approximately 44% were detected only once. Clones ranked in the top ten supply 15% to 20% of the sample. Sample: peripheral blood or thyroid tissue (not recorded which). Receptors originate from an adult woman with Graves' disease, either hyperthyroidism or ophthalmopathy (not recorded which).

With regard to this clonotype: No conserved phenylalanine or tryptophan ends this CDR3, so it is likely a read error. It is unclear where the CDR3 begins or ends on the DNA, so no DNA is shown, and the CDR3 is as TCRdb lists it. This chain links TRBV15 with TRBJ1-4; TRBD1 is taken as the D call from the table, unchecked against the DNA. The length of the CDR3 is 8 amino acids, counting both ends. The germline V gene encodes CDR1 LNHNV and CDR2 YYDKDF (reference sequence). This chain's CDR3 is CATSSDTG.

The chain links TRBV28 to TRBJ2-7, with a possible D match to TRBD1 (6 bases). V was cut by 7 bases and J by 2 bases, with 12 bases left in between. This CDR3 contains 13 residues. CDR1 and CDR2 from the germline V gene are MDHEN and SYDVKM. CDR3 sequence: CASNGDNPYEQYF. The CDR3 bases are TGTGCCAGCAATGGGGACAATCCCTACGAGCAGTACTTC.

The gene calls are TRBV5-4 and TRBJ1-3; weak D call: TRBD1 (5 bases). V was clipped by 4 bases and J by 2 bases, with 10 bases between them. From germline, CDR1 is SGHNT and CDR2 YYREEE (reference sequence). This CDR3 contains 14 residues. CDR3 bases: TGTGCCAGCAGCATTGGGGGAACTGGAAACACCATATATTTT. Encoded protein: CASSIGGTGNTIYF.

The chain uses TRBV7-6 and TRBJ2-2, with D uncertain. The V gene's germline CDR1 is SGHVS and CDR2 FNYEAQ. This CDR3 has 16 residues. Trimming removed 2 bases from V and 6 bases from J, with 16 bases in between. CDR3 coding DNA: TGTGCCAGCAGCTTATTTGTTTCCGGCGGCTCCGGGGAGCTGTTTTTT. Its protein product is CASSLFVSGGSGELFF.

This clonotype showed up many times. The J gene is TRBJ1-2, the V gene TRBV14, with D uncertain. Germline CDR1 SGHDN, CDR2 FVKESK. The CDR3 totals 15 residues. V lost 1 base and J lost 4, with 13 bases in between. Here the CDR3 DNA reads TGTGCCAGCAGCCAAGGGCGGGGTTCGAGCTATGGCTACACCTTC. Protein sequence: CASSQGRGSSYGYTF.

The V and J genes are TRBV2 and TRBJ2-5; TRBD2 is a possible D gene (5 bases). With 7 bases removed from V and 5 bases from J, the gap between germline ends came to 14 bases. Germline CDR1 and CDR2: SNHLY and FYNNEI. The CDR3 has 13 amino acids. The chain's CDR3 is CASNWAREETQYF. CDR3 bases: TGTGCCAGCAATTGGGCGAGGGAGGAGACCCAGTACTTC.

The sample holds many counts of this clonotype. This sequence joins TRBV19 and TRBJ1-5, with 7 bases aligning to TRBD1. Unmatched junction bases numbered 2, after V lost 6 bases and J lost 0 bases. From germline, CDR1 is LNHDA and CDR2 SQIVND (reference sequence). The CDR3 is made up of 14 amino acids. For the CDR3, the DNA is TGTGCCAGTAGCGACAGGGTTAGCAATCAGCCCCAGCATTTT. This codes for CASSDRVSNQPQHF.

Worth noting for this clonotype: A clone one base away is much larger, so this may be a read error. The chain combines TRBV4-1 with TRBJ2-5; D gene uncertain. The CDR3 covers 14 residues. Germline V gene sequence: CDR1 MGHRA, CDR2 YSYEKL. V was shortened by 3 bases and J by 4 bases, with 12 bases between the two germline ends. CDR3 loop: CASSQVYLAETQYF. CDR3 DNA sequence: TGCGCCAGCAGCCAGGTCTATCTTGCAGAGACCCAGTACTTC.

The V and J genes are TRBV7-2 and TRBJ1-4; D is perhaps TRBD1 (5 bases). The CDR3 loop spans 14 amino acids. The V gene's germline CDR1 is SGHTA and CDR2 FQGNSA. With 7 bases removed from V and 6 bases from J, the gap between germline ends came to 15 bases. CDR3 sequence (DNA): TGTGCCAGCAAGATGGGACCAGCGGATGAAAAACTGTTTTTT. The encoded protein is CASKMGPADEKLFF.

The chain couples TRBV11-2 to TRBJ1-5, with a possible D match to TRBD1 (5 bases). V was trimmed by 5 bases and J by 5 bases, leaving 19 bases between them. The CDR3 is 16 residues long. Per the germline V gene, CDR1 is SGHAT and CDR2 is FQNNGV. The CDR3 is CASSRTNEGFHQPQHF. CDR3 DNA: TGTGCCAGCAGCCGAACCAATGAGGGGTTTCATCAGCCCCAGCATTTT.

This clonotype was seen at least ten times. The V gene is TRBV6-1, the J gene TRBJ2-7, with no clear D. Germline V gene data show CDR1 as MNHNS and CDR2 as SASEGT. Trimming removed 4 bases at V and 3 bases at J, with 10 bases between. The CDR3 consists of 13 residues. The CDR3 DNA sequence: TGTGCCAGCAGTGCTAACAATCGCTACGAGCAGTACTTC. Translating gives CASSANNRYEQYF.

This chain connects TRBV10-3 to TRBJ1-2; 7 bases line up with TRBD1. Per germline, CDR1 ENHRY and CDR2 SYGVKD. With V trimmed by 4 bases and J by 14 bases, 7 bases remained unmatched. The CDR3 length is 11 residues. The CDR3 loop is CAISGRLGQTF. CDR3 DNA sequence: TGTGCCATCAGTGGAAGACTGGGACAGACCTTC.

The rearrangement links TRBV10-3 to TRBJ2-2; maybe TRBD2 (6 bases). V gave up 10 bases and J gave up 9 bases, with 12 bases separating them. Germline lookup yields CDR1 ENHRY and CDR2 SYGVKD. There are 11 residues in the CDR3. This chain's CDR3 is CATSGRRELFF. CDR3 DNA sequence: TGTGCCACGTCAGGGAGGCGGGAGCTGTTTTTT.

The CDR3 spells CSTPGQGNYGYTF. CDR3 nucleotides: TGCAGCACGCCGGGACAGGGAAACTATGGCTACACCTTC. This chain links TRBV29-1 with TRBJ1-2; the match to TRBD1 covers 9 bases. The CDR3 has 13 residues. The V gene's germline CDR1 is SQVTM and CDR2 ANQGSEA. V lost 8 bases and J lost 2; bases outside the gene matches: 6.

This clonotype was observed many times. V and J are TRBV7-9 and TRBJ2-7, with 11 nucleotides matching TRBD2. Losses at the gene ends were 5 bases for V and 5 bases for J; bases not matched to a gene: 8. The CDR3 is made up of 15 amino acids. Germline lookup yields CDR1 SEHNR and CDR2 FQNEAQ (reference sequence). The DNA for the CDR3 is TGTGCCAGCAGCCGTCTAGCGGGAGGCGTCGACGAGCAGTACTTC. Protein: CASSRLAGGVDEQYF.

This clonotype was counted many times. CDR3 residues: CSGRPRAGAWETQYF. In DNA form, the CDR3 reads TGCAGTGGCCGCCCCCGAGCGGGAGCTTGGGAGACCCAGTACTTC. The chain combines TRBV20-1 with TRBJ2-5; TRBD2 aligns across 8 bases. Germline V gene data show CDR1 as DFQATT and CDR2 as SNEGSKA (reference sequence). Trimming removed 7 bases from V and 5 bases from J; junction bases left unmatched: 15. This CDR3 spans 15 amino acids.

The chain links TRBV5-1 to TRBJ1-1; D is perhaps TRBD1 (6 bases). Germline CDR1 and CDR2: SGHRS and YFSETQ. This CDR3 has 16 amino acids. Trimming took 4 bases from V and 3 from J, leaving 19 bases between them. The CDR3 is CASSSSRGRADTEAFF. In DNA form, the CDR3 reads TGCGCCAGCAGCAGCAGCAGGGGTAGGGCTGACACTGAAGCTTTCTTT.

In this sample, this clonotype turned up many times. V usage is TRBV4-1 and J usage is TRBJ2-2; 8 bases are a match to TRBD2. V shed 3 bases, J shed 7 bases, and the junction held 10 bases outside the gene matches. Germline CDR1 reads MGHRA; CDR2 reads YSYEKL. The CDR3 contains 16 residues. The CDR3 DNA follows: TGCGCCAGCAGCCAGCCCTTAGCGGGGTACGGCGGGGAGCTGTTTTTT. Amino acids: CASSQPLAGYGGELFF.